This T cell receptor beta chain is from a study of blood T cell repertoires in COVID-19. On the study more broadly: PBMCs, B-cell-depleted T cells, or T cells were the source of the cDNA or gDNA that made up the material.

Participants were aged about 18 to 95 years, lived in about two dozen US areas, and enrolled virtually. In assigning cohorts, the study relied on participant-reported clinical history. This CDR3 has 15 amino acids. The germline CDR1 and CDR2 sequences are SGHRS and YFSETQ. V shed 2 bases and J 0 bases; nucleotides not matched to a gene: 3. TCRdb's copy holds only in-frame clones and misses some; the assay was immunoSEQ multiplex PCR. The table has a few hundred thousand clones, approximately 84% seen once. Sequencing was performed on PBMCs or T cells enriched from blood (not recorded which). This chain uses TRBV5-1 with TRBJ2-3; 7 positions match TRBD2. The sequence derives from a man aged 35 to 55 who had recovered from COVID-19. The CDR3 DNA reads TGCGCCAGCAGCTTTGCTAGCGGAAGCACAGATACGCAGTATTTT. It is translated as CASSFASGSTDTQYF.